The 16 T cell receptor beta chains in this list originate from one sample, sequenced in a study of blood T cells in healthy people across ages. Alongside a J-beta primer mix, a sample-barcoded 5' primer served in a second PCR lasting roughly 7 to 11 cycles. MiXCR, applied by TCRdb to the 5' RACE reads, yields one record per CDR3 protein. The table includes about 780,000 distinct CDR3 sequences, 35% to 50% detected once. Specimen: blood. The source is an elderly man in good health.

The chain has TRBV2 and TRBJ1-6; D call uncertain. The germline V and J ends were trimmed by 9 bases and 7 bases, with 10 bases remaining between them. CDR3 length equals 12 residues. Germline loops: CDR1 SNHLY, CDR2 FYNNEI. The CDR3 nucleotides are TGTGCCAGACGGGAGAGGAATTCACCCCTCCACTTT. Encoded protein: CARRERNSPLHF.

The J gene is TRBJ2-1, the V gene TRBV7-6; D is possibly TRBD1 (5 bases). Germline V lookup: CDR1 SGHVS, CDR2 FNYEAQ. This CDR3 comprises 18 residues. V lost 2 bases and J 3 bases, leaving 20 bases between the germline ends. DNA for the CDR3: TGTGCCAGCAGCTTAAGGGATGGTGGGGCCCCGGGCTACAATGAGCAGTTCTTC. The encoded protein is CASSLRDGGAPGYNEQFF. The full variable domain, in which reference TRBV7-6 and TRBJ2-1 provide the parts outside the CDR3, is GAGVSQSPRYKVTKRGQDVALRCDPISGHVSLYWYRQALGQGPEFLTYFNYEAQQDKSGLPNDRFSAERPEGSISTLTIQRTEQRDSAMYRCASSLRDGGAPGYNEQFFGPGTRLTVL.

To note about this clonotype: One junction end disagrees with the germline gene, perhaps due to a read error. This chain joins TRBV28 and TRBJ2-1, with TRBD2 matching 11 bases. The CDR3 consists of 17 residues. The V gene's germline CDR1 is MDHEN and CDR2 SYDVKM. The CDR3 DNA reads TGTGCCAGCAGTTCCGAACTAGCGGGAGAATCCTACGATGAGCAGTTCTTC. This encodes CASSSELAGESYDEQFF. The whole variable domain, filled in from reference TRBV28 and TRBJ2-1, reads DVKVTQSSRYLVKRTGEKVFLECVQDMDHENMFWYRQDPGLGLRLIYFSYDVKMKEKGDIPEGYSVSREKKERFSLILESASTNQTSMYLCASSSELAGESYDEQFFGPGTRLTVL.

This clonotype appeared a few times. The chain is built from TRBV6-5 and TRBJ2-1; tentative D call: TRBD2 (5 bases). This CDR3 spans 13 amino acids. Trimming left V 2 bases short and J 9 bases short, with 11 bases between. CDR1 and CDR2 from the germline V gene are MNHEY and SVGAGI. The CDR3 is CASSYLARGEQFF. In nucleotides, the CDR3 is TGTGCCAGCAGTTACCTAGCACGGGGTGAGCAGTTCTTC.

The chain joins TRBV12-3 or TRBV12-4 to TRBJ2-3, with TRBD1 as a possible D gene (6 bases). This CDR3 is 16 amino acids long. Trimming took off 5 bases at V and 4 bases at J, with 19 bases between the two ends. CDR3 sequence (DNA): TGTGCCAGCAGTCCAGGGGTCGGACTTACGCCAGATACGCAGTATTTT. As protein: CASSPGVGLTPDTQYF.

This chain connects TRBV5-1 to TRBJ1-2; a weak D match, TRBD1 (5 bases). This CDR3 spans 13 amino acids. Germline lookup yields CDR1 SGHRS and CDR2 YFSETQ. Deletions cut 4 bases from V and 6 bases from J, with 13 bases between. The CDR3: CASSMVQENGYTF. Here the CDR3 DNA reads TGCGCCAGCAGCATGGTACAGGAGAATGGCTACACCTTC.

This clonotype was counted a few times. The rearrangement links TRBV10-3 to TRBJ2-2, with 7 bases that match TRBD1. This CDR3 comprises 15 residues. Germline-derived CDR1 and CDR2 are ENHRY and SYGVKD. Trimming cost V 6 bases and J 3 bases; bases outside gene matches: 7. This CDR3 reads CAIRPDRVDTGELFF. DNA for the CDR3: TGTGCCATCAGGCCCGACAGGGTGGACACCGGGGAGCTGTTTTTT.

V is TRBV6-5 and J is TRBJ2-3; maybe TRBD1 (5 bases). This CDR3 region has 15 residues. Germline assignment: CDR1 MNHEY and CDR2 SVGAGI. Deletions cut 5 bases from V and 0 bases from J, with 12 bases between. The CDR3 reads CASSRGRSSTDTQYF. CDR3 sequence (DNA): TGTGCCAGCAGTAGGGGAAGGTCTAGCACAGATACGCAGTATTTT.

The chain employs TRBV4-2 and TRBJ2-7; TRBD2 agrees at 14 bases. V lost 1 base and J lost 7; bases outside the gene matches: 6. CDR1 and CDR2 (germline): LGHNA, YNFKEQ. This CDR3 is 16 amino acids long. The CDR3 reads CASSQGGLAGVNEQYF. For the CDR3, the DNA is TGTGCCAGCAGCCAAGGGGGACTAGCGGGAGTCAATGAGCAGTACTTC.

In DNA, the CDR3 is TGTGCCATCAGTGTGGCTAGCGGGGGTAACACAGATACGCAGTATTTT. Its translation is CAISVASGGNTDTQYF. The V gene is TRBV10-3, the J gene TRBJ2-3; 10 bases are a match to TRBD2. V was clipped by 4 bases and J by 2 bases; unmatched bases: 6. CDR1 is ENHRY and CDR2 is SYGVKD in the germline V gene. This CDR3 has 16 amino acids.

V gene TRBV24-1 combines with J gene TRBJ1-5; 12 bases agree with TRBD1. CDR1 is KGHDR, CDR2 SFDVKD, per germline. J was trimmed by 7 bases and V by 2 bases; bases with no gene match: 8. The CDR3 runs 17 residues. Here the CDR3 DNA reads TGTGCCACCAGTGATTCCCCGGGACAGGGGGCGGAACAGCCCCAGCATTTT. It encodes CATSDSPGQGAEQPQHF.

This clonotype was observed a handful of times. This chain joins TRBV24-1 and TRBJ2-5; 7 bases are shared with TRBD1. The tail of the sequence fits TRBJ2-7 better, so the J call may be wrong. Looked up from germline, CDR1 is KGHDR and CDR2 is SFDVKD. CDR3 length: 15 amino acids. The DNA for the CDR3 is TGTGCCACCAGTGACGGGACAGTGCAGAAATACGAGCAGTACTTC. Residues: CATSDGTVQKYEQYF.

This clonotype has at least ten counts. The V gene is TRBV7-2, the J gene TRBJ1-6, with D possibly matching TRBD1 (5 bases). This CDR3 has 15 amino acids. The V and J ends lost 6 bases and 4 bases respectively, with 13 bases between them. Germline V gene data show CDR1 as SGHTA and CDR2 as FQGNSA. In DNA, the CDR3 is TGTGCCAGCAGTCGCTCGGGGCAATATAATTCACCCCTCCACTTT. This sequence encodes CASSRSGQYNSPLHF.

The sample holds a few counts of this clonotype. This sequence joins TRBV20-1 and TRBJ2-4; 11 bases agree with TRBD1. With the DNA end fitting TRBJ2-7 better, the J assignment may be wrong. The CDR3 is 14 residues long. In germline, CDR1 is DFQATT, CDR2 SNEGSKA (reference sequence). DNA of the CDR3: TGCAGTGCCCACGGACAGGGGGCAGACTACGAGCAGTACTTC. It specifies CSAHGQGADYEQYF.

Note on this clonotype: A single base separates this from a much larger clone, so it may be a read error. CDR3 DNA sequence: TGTGCCAGCAGCTTTGACGGTGGCCCCTACAATGAGCAGTACTTC. It codes for CASSFDGGPYNEQYF. The genes are TRBV7-2 and TRBJ2-5; D gene ambiguous. Trimming stripped 3 bases from V and 11 bases from J, with 22 bases between. This CDR3 is 15 amino acids long. Per germline, CDR1 SGHTA and CDR2 FQGNSA. The entire variable domain, with the rest obtained from reference TRBV7-2 and TRBJ2-5, is as follows: GAGVSQSPSNKVTEKGKDVELRCDPISGHTALYWYRQSLGQGLEFLIYFQGNSAPDKSGLPSDRFSAERTGGSVSTLTIQRTQQEDSAVYLCASSFDGGPYNEQYFGPGTRLLVL.

The CDR3 reads CASSRGGHEQYF. CDR3 nucleotides: TGTGCCAGCAGTCGCGGGGGGCACGAGCAGTACTTC. The chain joins TRBV6-5 to TRBJ2-4; 8 bases map to TRBD2. The J call may be faulty, since TRBJ2-7 better matches the DNA end. The CDR3 is 12 amino acids. CDR1 and CDR2 from the germline V gene are MNHEY and SVGAGI.